This T cell receptor beta chain was profiled in a study of immune evolution from preneoplasia to lung adenocarcinoma. General observations from the study: Later-stage lesions appeared to have more T cells, more diversity, less clonality. Top clone share appeared to fall from AAH through AIS, MIA, adenocarcinoma.

About this clone: Its antigen is still unknown.

CDR1 SQVTM and CDR2 ANQGSEA come from the germline V gene. The CDR3 contains 14 residues. Deletions cut 7 bases from V and 0 bases from J, with 16 bases between. Profiling relied on immunoSEQ multiplex PCR, and the TCRdb table lists in-frame clones only, not all of them. The sample includes around 7,900 clones, around 78% seen only once; the top ten take approximately 7.4%. Resections took place in Japan or China from about 2014 to 2017. Histologic diagnosis was independently verified by two lung pathologists. The sample was FFPE adjacent normal lung tissue. The receptor was isolated from a person between 70 and 80 years old with lung adenocarcinoma. The gene calls are TRBV29-1 and TRBJ2-7; possibly TRBD1 or TRBD2 for D (5 bases each). CDR3 in amino acids: CSALGRRNSYEQYF. As DNA, the CDR3 is TGCAGCGCCCTGGGACGGAGAAACTCCTACGAGCAGTACTTC.